The clone carrying this TCR beta chain appeared once. The data are from a study of PD-L1 blockade in urothelial cancer. For the study at large: Investigators checked blood 3 weeks (second dose) and 6 weeks after treatment start.

CDR1 SGHRS and CDR2 YFSETQ come from the germline V gene. This CDR3 has 13 residues. Trimming took off 0 bases at V and 4 bases at J, with 5 bases between the two ends. Stated time point: pretreatment peripheral blood. Using immunoSEQ multiplex PCR, the repertoire was profiled, and TCRdb retains in-frame clones only, with some absent. The table includes 30,000 to 40,000 clones, roughly 82% detected once. This sample comprised PBMCs, obtained around atezolizumab (anti-PD-L1) treatment. The chain joins TRBV5-1 to TRBJ1-5; possible D gene TRBD1, 5 bases. This TCR derives from a man between 60 and 70 years old with urothelial cancer. In DNA, the CDR3 is TGCGCCAGCAGCTTGGGACAGAATCAGCCCCAGCATTTT. Translation: CASSLGQNQPQHF.